The T cell receptor beta chain described here comes from a study of T cells in Graves' hyperthyroidism and ophthalmopathy. At the level of the study: Any treatment followed the collection of peripheral blood at initial diagnosis. Broader study findings: Peripheral blood also featured most of the thyroid clonotypes expanded above 0.001. Before onset, by a median of approximately 6.8 months, the model predicted ophthalmopathy.

Trimming stripped 4 bases from V and 7 bases from J, with 11 bases between. The CDR3 consists of 12 residues. The germline gives CDR1 SGHTS, CDR2 YDEGEE. This clonotype was observed many times. Its antigen is as yet unknown. Researchers took RNA transcripts and amplified the TCR beta CDR3 regions from them. Researchers ran a first-round RT-PCR on the TCR CDR3 using the HTBI primer set. TCRdb reprocessed the multiplex PCR reads with MiXCR, giving one entry per CDR3 protein. In the table there are 250,000 to 300,000 distinct CDR3 sequences, about 17% of which are singletons. This chain links TRBV5-8 with TRBJ1-2, with D possibly TRBD1 on 5 matching bases. The sequenced sample consisted of blood. This sequence originates from a woman aged 60-75 years with Graves' ophthalmopathy. DNA for the CDR3: TGTGCCAGCAGCCCACGGGACGGTGGCTACACCTTC. Amino acid sequence: CASSPRDGGYTF.